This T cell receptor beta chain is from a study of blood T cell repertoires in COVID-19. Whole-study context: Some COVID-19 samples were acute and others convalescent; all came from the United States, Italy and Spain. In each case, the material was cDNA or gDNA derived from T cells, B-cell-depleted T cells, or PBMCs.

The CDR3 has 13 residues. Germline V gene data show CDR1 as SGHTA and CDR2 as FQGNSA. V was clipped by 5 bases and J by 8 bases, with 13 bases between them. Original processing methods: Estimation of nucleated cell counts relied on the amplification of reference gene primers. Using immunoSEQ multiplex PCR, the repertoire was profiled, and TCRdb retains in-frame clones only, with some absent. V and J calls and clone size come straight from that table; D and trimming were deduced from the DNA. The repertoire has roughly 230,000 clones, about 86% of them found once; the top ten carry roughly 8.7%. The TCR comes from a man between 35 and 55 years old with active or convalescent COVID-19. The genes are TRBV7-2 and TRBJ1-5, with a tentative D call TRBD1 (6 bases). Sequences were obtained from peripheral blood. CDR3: CASSPTGSKPQHF. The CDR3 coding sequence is TGTGCCAGCAGCCCCACAGGGTCCAAGCCCCAGCATTTT.